Here is one T cell receptor beta chain with its context. The data were obtained in a study of blood T cell repertoires in COVID-19. About the research overall: The samples span acute and convalescent COVID-19 from the United States, Italy and Spain. PBMCs, B-cell-depleted T cells, or T cells were the source of the cDNA or gDNA that made up the material.

V lost 3 bases, J lost 1 base, and 12 bases lay in between. The CDR3 spans 14 residues. Germline V gene lookup returns CDR1 GTSNPN and CDR2 SVGIG (reference sequence). Methods used by the authors: Reference gene primer amplification gave estimated nucleated cell counts. Some clones are missing from TCRdb's copy, which holds only in-frame ones; the method was immunoSEQ multiplex PCR. The D gene and trimming were derived from the DNA, and the V and J assignments and clone size from that table. Of 290,000 or so clones in the sample, 70% to 90% were seen once. Sequencing input: peripheral blood. The chain carries TRBV30 and TRBJ1-1; no reliable D call. This sequence was found in a man over 45 with active or convalescent COVID-19. The CDR3 bases are TGTGCCTGGAGCTGGTTAAACGGGAACACTGAAGCTTTCTTT. Its protein product is CAWSWLNGNTEAFF. Combining the CDR3 with reference TRBV30 and TRBJ1-1 gives the whole variable domain SQTIHQWPATLVQPVGSPLSLECTVEGTSNPNLYWYRQAAGRGLQLLFYSVGIGQISSEVPQNLSASRPQDRQFILSSKKLLLSDSGFYLCAWSWLNGNTEAFFGQGTRLTVV.